The entry below gives a single TCR beta chain sequence along with its context. Germline assignment: CDR1 SGHNT and CDR2 YYREEE (reference sequence). V was pared by 0 bases and J by 2 bases, with 15 bases between. The CDR3 extends over 16 amino acids. The method was immunoSEQ multiplex PCR; TCRdb's version includes in-frame clones alone and lacks a portion of them. The repertoire holds more than 100,000 clones, with more than 75% as singletons. The data were taken from a study of blood T cell repertoires in COVID-19. The sequenced sample was peripheral blood. This chain uses TRBV5-4 with TRBJ2-7; D possibly corresponds to TRBD1 (6 bases). The receptor was isolated from a man aged 45 to 65 with active COVID-19. The CDR3 protein is CASSLGGTGITYEQYF. CDR3 DNA: TGTGCCAGCAGCTTGGGGGGTACAGGGATTACCTACGAGCAGTACTTC. The complete variable domain, with remaining parts taken from reference TRBV5-4 and TRBJ2-7, reads ETGVTQSPTHLIKTRGQQVTLRCSSQSGHNTVSWYQQALGQGPQFIFQYYREEENGRGNFPPRFSGLQFPNYSSELNVNALELDDSALYLCASSLGGTGITYEQYFGPGTRLTVT.